These 16 T cell receptor beta chains share one sample of origin, sequenced in a study of OX40 agonist ivuxolimab in advanced cancers. Only in-frame clones appear in the TCRdb table, and some are missing; sequencing was by immunoSEQ multiplex PCR. The sample holds about 40,000 clones, about 91% seen once. The sequenced sample was CD4+ or CD8+ T cells sorted from blood, obtained in a trial of the OX40 agonist ivuxolimab. Receptors originate from an adult with an advanced solid tumor such as melanoma, head and neck, liver or kidney cancer.

V and J are TRBV27 and TRBJ2-7; D remains unclear. Germline V gene data show CDR1 as MNHEY and CDR2 as SMNVEV (reference sequence). The V gene lost 6 bases and the J gene lost 6 bases, with 12 bases spanning the gap. This CDR3 has 12 residues. CDR3 nucleotide sequence: TGTGCCAGCAGGGGCTTAATGGGCGAGCAGTACTTC. Protein product: CASRGLMGEQYF.

Judged by abundance, this clone is medium-sized. The chain has TRBV2 and TRBJ2-1; TRBD2 matches at 8 bases. Looked up from germline, CDR1 is SNHLY and CDR2 is FYNNEI. Unmatched junction bases numbered 12, after V lost 2 bases and J lost 9 bases. This CDR3 comprises 16 residues. For the CDR3, the DNA is TGTGCCAGCAGTGAAATTAGCGGGGTAGGATTCGGTGAGCAGTTCTTC. Encoded protein: CASSEISGVGFGEQFF.

The chain combines TRBV6-4 with TRBJ2-2; D gene unclear. The CDR3 has 12 residues. In germline, CDR1 is MRHNA, CDR2 SNTAGT. V shed 2 bases and J shed 6 bases, with 4 bases lying between them. The CDR3 region is CASSDRSGELFF. The CDR3 DNA reads as TGTGCCAGCAGTGACCGATCCGGGGAGCTGTTTTTT.

The genes are TRBV6-5 and TRBJ1-1; D call uncertain. CDR3 length equals 13 residues. Trimming took off 6 bases at V and 6 bases at J, with 14 bases between the two ends. Germline V lookup: CDR1 MNHEY, CDR2 SVGAGI. CDR3 amino acids: CASSSRLDAEAFF. The DNA of the CDR3 is TGTGCCAGCAGCTCCAGACTTGACGCTGAAGCTTTCTTT.

The chain carries TRBV28 and TRBJ1-2, with 8 nucleotides matching TRBD1. Germline CDR1 reads MDHEN; CDR2 reads SYDVKM. Trimming removed 8 bases from V and 0 bases from J; junction bases left unmatched: 8. The CDR3 runs 15 residues. The CDR3 nucleotides read TGTGCCAGCGTATACGAACAGGGGGCTAACTATGGCTACACCTTC. Translating it yields CASVYEQGANYGYTF.

This clone was seen just once. V is TRBV7-2 and J is TRBJ2-3; D is uncertain. The germline V gene has CDR1 SGHTA and CDR2 FQGNSA. This CDR3 is built from 15 residues. Trimming took 2 bases from V and 0 from J, leaving 9 bases between them. The CDR3, as DNA: TGTGCCAGCAGCTTACCGGGCTCTAGCACAGATACGCAGTATTTT. This codes for CASSLPGSSTDTQYF. The complete variable domain, with remaining parts taken from reference TRBV7-2 and TRBJ2-3, reads GAGVSQSPSNKVTEKGKDVELRCDPISGHTALYWYRQSLGQGLEFLIYFQGNSAPDKSGLPSDRFSAERTGGSVSTLTIQRTQQEDSAVYLCASSLPGSSTDTQYFGPGTRLTVL.

Concerning this clone: Other DNA sequences within the sample encode an identical CDR3. This sequence joins TRBV28 and TRBJ2-7; D is ambiguous. Germline assignment: CDR1 MDHEN and CDR2 SYDVKM. Trimming pared 6 bases from V and 3 bases from J, leaving 3 bases between. The CDR3 spans 10 residues. The CDR3 loop reads CASRGYEQYF. Here the CDR3 DNA reads TGTGCCAGCAGGGGCTACGAGCAGTACTTC.

The chain joins TRBV29-1 to TRBJ2-1; 11 positions agree with TRBD2. Per the germline V gene, CDR1 is SQVTM and CDR2 is ANQGSEA. Losses at the gene ends were 4 bases for V and 2 bases for J; bases not matched to a gene: 7. The CDR3 is 16 residues long. The chain's CDR3 is CSVAPTSGRPYNEQFF. The CDR3 region has the DNA TGCAGCGTTGCCCCTACTAGCGGGAGACCCTACAATGAGCAGTTCTTC.

DNA of the CDR3: TGTGCCAGCAGCCCAGGTCCGCTCGATGAGCAGTTCTTC. Translation: CASSPGPLDEQFF. The rearrangement uses TRBV7-3 and TRBJ2-1; D is ambiguous. V lost 5 bases to trimming and J lost 8 bases, with 13 bases between them. The germline gives CDR1 SGHTA, CDR2 FQGTGA. CDR3 length equals 13 residues.

This chain uses TRBV7-9 with TRBJ2-1; perhaps D is TRBD1 or TRBD2 (6 bases each). This CDR3 comprises 13 residues. CDR1 SEHNR and CDR2 FQNEAQ come from the germline V gene (reference sequence). The V end lost 5 bases, the J end lost 10 bases, and 15 bases lay between the germline ends. CDR3 bases: TGTGCCAGCAGCCTTCATGAGGGGGGAGAGCAGTTCTTC. Its translation: CASSLHEGGEQFF.

This clone was counted a single time. The gene calls are TRBV5-1 and TRBJ2-3; TRBD2 aligns across 8 bases. Germline V gene data show CDR1 as SGHRS and CDR2 as YFSETQ. CDR3 size: 15 residues. V lost 0 bases to trimming and J lost 3 bases; unmatched junction nucleotides: 3. CDR3 sequence (DNA): TGCGCCAGCAGCTTGGAAGCGGGAGCGACAGATACGCAGTATTTT. Translating it yields CASSLEAGATDTQYF.

The V and J genes are TRBV5-1 and TRBJ2-3, with 14 bases matching TRBD2. V trimming: 7 bases; J trimming: 5 bases; junction bases outside the gene matches: 6. Germline V lookup: CDR1 SGHRS, CDR2 YFSETQ. This CDR3 comprises 15 residues. The CDR3 nucleotides are TGCGCCAGCGGTCCCGGGACTAGCGGGAGAGATACGCAGTATTTT. Protein product: CASGPGTSGRDTQYF.

V is TRBV10-1 and J is TRBJ2-7; no firm D call. Germline V CDR1 and CDR2: WNHNN, SYGVQD (reference sequence). CDR3 size: 13 residues. The V end was cut by 2 bases, the J end by 4 bases, with 9 bases between. Written as DNA, the CDR3 is TGCGCCAGCAGTGAGGGGTATGGATACGAGCAGTACTTC. It yields the protein CASSEGYGYEQYF.

V and J are TRBV11-2 and TRBJ1-3; D unresolved. The V and J ends lost 4 bases and 3 bases respectively, with 7 bases between them. CDR1 and CDR2 (germline): SGHAT, FQNNGV. This CDR3 region has 13 residues. The CDR3 is CASSSFSGNTIYF. For the CDR3, the DNA is TGTGCCAGCAGCTCATTTAGTGGAAACACCATATATTTT.

CDR3 region: CASSGDPDSSYNEQFF. The CDR3 DNA sequence: TGTGCCAGCAGCGGCGACCCGGACAGCTCCTACAATGAGCAGTTCTTC. V and J are TRBV7-3 and TRBJ2-1, with TRBD1 as a possible D gene (6 bases). The CDR3 covers 16 residues. With 5 bases removed from V and 0 bases from J, the gap between germline ends came to 14 bases. Germline CDR1 is SGHTA and CDR2 is FQGTGA.

The chain uses TRBV19 and TRBJ2-1; TRBD2 is a possible D gene (5 bases). CDR3 size: 15 residues. Germline V gene lookup returns CDR1 LNHDA and CDR2 SQIVND (reference sequence). The V gene lost 7 bases and the J gene lost 4 bases, with 17 bases spanning the gap. CDR3 protein: CASTPGLQVYNEQFF. The CDR3 region has the DNA TGTGCCAGTACCCCGGGGTTGCAGGTTTACAATGAGCAGTTCTTC.